This T cell receptor beta chain comes out of a study of blood T cell repertoires in COVID-19. Study overall: The origin of the acute and convalescent COVID-19 samples was the United States, Italy and Spain. Nucleic acid was either cDNA or gDNA, and it came from T cells, B-cell-depleted T cells, or PBMCs.

V was pared by 3 bases and J by 3 bases, with 12 bases between. The CDR3 totals 14 residues. The germline V gene has CDR1 MNHEY and CDR2 SMNVEV (reference sequence). Categorization into cohorts depended on clinical history that participants reported. This clone appeared a few times. Sequencing used immunoSEQ multiplex PCR; TCRdb keeps in-frame clones, though not all of them. The sample carries roughly 250,000 clones, approximately 85% recorded once. This chain uses TRBV27 with TRBJ2-7; the D gene is possibly TRBD1 (5 bases). Sequenced sample: PBMCs or T cells enriched from blood (not recorded which). This clonotype was sampled from a woman aged 25-40 years who had recovered from COVID-19. The CDR3 bases are TGTGCCAGCAGTTTTTGGCAGGGCTACTACGAGCAGTACTTC. It yields the protein CASSFWQGYYEQYF.